The clone carrying this TCR beta chain showed up just once. During the 2 weeks before they entered the study, exposed participants had met someone with a PCR-confirmed or clinician-diagnosed COVID-19 case. Sequencing was performed with immunoSEQ multiplex PCR; in TCRdb, only in-frame clones are kept and a portion is missing. Seen here are some 240,000 clones, roughly 84% observed once, and the top ten hold about 6.9%. This entry is derived from a study of blood T cell repertoires in COVID-19. The CDR3 extends over 19 amino acids. The V and J ends lost 3 bases and 0 bases respectively, with 21 bases between them. Looked up from germline, CDR1 is LNHDA and CDR2 is SQIVND (reference sequence).

This receptor was identified in a woman aged 45 to 65 who had been exposed to COVID-19. Sequenced sample: PBMCs or T cells enriched from blood (not recorded which). The rearrangement joins TRBV19 to TRBJ1-5, with a tentative D call TRBD1 (5 bases). In nucleotides, the CDR3 is TGTGCCAGTAGTATTCGACGACAGCTACCACCCTATAGCAATCAGCCCCAGCATTTT. Its translation: CASSIRRQLPPYSNQPQHF.